This T cell receptor (beta chain) was found in a study of OX40 agonist ivuxolimab in advanced cancers. Some clones are missing from TCRdb's copy, which holds only in-frame ones; the method was immunoSEQ multiplex PCR. The sample has tens of thousands of clones, roughly 90% seen once. This clone was recorded a few times. The source of this sequence is an adult with an advanced solid tumor such as melanoma, head and neck, liver or kidney cancer. This material consisted of CD4+ or CD8+ T cells sorted from blood, taken in a trial of the OX40 agonist ivuxolimab.

The CDR3 region is CASKGQGITEAFF. In DNA, the CDR3 is TGTGCCAGCAAAGGACAGGGGATTACTGAAGCTTTCTTT. The gene calls are TRBV14 and TRBJ1-1; 9 positions agree with TRBD1. The CDR3 runs 13 residues. V lost 7 bases and J lost 5; bases outside the gene matches: 5. Germline V gives CDR1 SGHDN, CDR2 FVKESK.